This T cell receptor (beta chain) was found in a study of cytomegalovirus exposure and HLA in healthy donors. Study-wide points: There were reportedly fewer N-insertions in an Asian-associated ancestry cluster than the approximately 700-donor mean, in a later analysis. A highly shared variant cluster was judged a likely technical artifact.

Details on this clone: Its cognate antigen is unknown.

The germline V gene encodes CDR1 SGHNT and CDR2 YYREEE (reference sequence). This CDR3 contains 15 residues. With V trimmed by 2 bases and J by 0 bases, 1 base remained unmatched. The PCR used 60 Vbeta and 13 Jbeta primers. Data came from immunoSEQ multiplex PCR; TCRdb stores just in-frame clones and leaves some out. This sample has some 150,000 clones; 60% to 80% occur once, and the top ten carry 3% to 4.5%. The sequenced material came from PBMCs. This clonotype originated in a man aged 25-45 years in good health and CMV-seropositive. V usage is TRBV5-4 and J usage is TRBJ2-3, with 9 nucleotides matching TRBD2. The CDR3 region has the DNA TGTGCCAGCAGCTTTAGCGGGGGAAGCACAGATACGCAGTATTTT. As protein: CASSFSGGSTDTQYF.